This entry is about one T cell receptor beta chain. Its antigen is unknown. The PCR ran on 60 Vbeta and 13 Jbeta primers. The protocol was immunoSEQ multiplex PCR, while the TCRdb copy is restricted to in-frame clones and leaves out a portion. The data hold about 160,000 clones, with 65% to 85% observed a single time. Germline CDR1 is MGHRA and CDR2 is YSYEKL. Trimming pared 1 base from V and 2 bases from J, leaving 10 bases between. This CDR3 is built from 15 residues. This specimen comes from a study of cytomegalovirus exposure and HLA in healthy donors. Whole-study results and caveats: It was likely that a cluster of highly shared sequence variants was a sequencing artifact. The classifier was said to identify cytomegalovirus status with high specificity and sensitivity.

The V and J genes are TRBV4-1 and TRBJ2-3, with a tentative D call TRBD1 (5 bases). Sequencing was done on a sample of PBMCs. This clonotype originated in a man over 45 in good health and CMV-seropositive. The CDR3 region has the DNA TGCGCCAGCAGCCAAGCCCTGGGGCTCACAGATACGCAGTATTTT. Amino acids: CASSQALGLTDTQYF.